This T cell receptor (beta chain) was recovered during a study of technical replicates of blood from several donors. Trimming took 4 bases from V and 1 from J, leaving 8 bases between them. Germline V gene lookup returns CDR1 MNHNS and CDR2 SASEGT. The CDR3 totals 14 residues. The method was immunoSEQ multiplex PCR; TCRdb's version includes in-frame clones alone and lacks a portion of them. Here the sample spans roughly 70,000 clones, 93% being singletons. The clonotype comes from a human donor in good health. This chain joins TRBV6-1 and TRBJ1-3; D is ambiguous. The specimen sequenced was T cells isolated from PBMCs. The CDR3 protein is CASSAGESGNTIYF. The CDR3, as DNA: TGTGCCAGCAGTGCGGGAGAATCTGGAAACACCATATATTTT.